This entry lists 21 T cell receptor beta chains sequenced from one sample in a study of blood T cell repertoires in COVID-19. Some clones are missing from TCRdb's copy, which holds only in-frame ones; the method was immunoSEQ multiplex PCR. This sample carries approximately 150,000 clones, around 81% of them seen once, and the ten largest clones take around 5%. Specimen: peripheral blood. The receptors stem from a woman between 50 and 59 years old with acute or convalescent COVID-19.

The chain links TRBV5-6 to TRBJ2-3; tentatively, D is TRBD1 (6 bases). Germline V gene sequence: CDR1 SGHDT, CDR2 YYEEEE. Trimming removed 3 bases from V and 0 bases from J, with 8 bases in between. The CDR3 has 14 residues. This CDR3 reads CASSSQGSTDTQYF. CDR3 DNA: TGTGCCAGCAGCTCGCAGGGGAGCACAGATACGCAGTATTTT.

This clone occurred once. V gene TRBV15 combines with J gene TRBJ2-3, with no clear D. Germline V gene sequence: CDR1 LNHNV, CDR2 YYDKDF (reference sequence). The CDR3 contains 14 residues. V lost 1 base and J lost 6, with 11 bases in between. The CDR3 protein is CATSRGQGRDTQYF. For the CDR3, the DNA is TGTGCCACCAGCAGAGGACAAGGCAGGGATACGCAGTATTTT. Full variable domain (outside the CDR3, taken from reference TRBV15 and TRBJ2-3): DAMVIQNPRYQVTQFGKPVTLSCSQTLNHNVMYWYQQKSSQAPKLLFHYYDKDFNNEADTPDNFQSRRPNTSFCFLDIRSPGLGDTAMYLCATSRGQGRDTQYFGPGTRLTVL.

J is TRBJ2-3 and V is TRBV5-1; 9 positions match TRBD2. Germline loops: CDR1 SGHRS, CDR2 YFSETQ. The CDR3 runs 17 residues. Trimming cost V 4 bases and J 4 bases; bases outside gene matches: 13. As DNA, the CDR3 is TGCGCCAGCAGCGCAGTTGGGGGACTAGCTTTTGCAGATACGCAGTATTTT. Residues: CASSAVGGLAFADTQYF.

The chain combines TRBV7-9 with TRBJ1-3; 8 bases line up with TRBD1. The junction had 3 bases not matched to a gene; V was cut back by 3 bases and J by 8 bases. Looked up from germline, CDR1 is SEHNR and CDR2 is FQNEAQ (reference sequence). CDR3 size: 13 residues. As DNA, the CDR3 is TGTGCCAGCAGCTTGCAGGGGGCGGACACCATATATTTT. Translating it yields CASSLQGADTIYF.

The chain has TRBV5-1 and TRBJ2-3; weak D call: TRBD2 (6 bases). Deletions cut 1 base from V and 2 bases from J, with 11 bases between. The CDR3 runs to 15 residues. Germline V gene lookup returns CDR1 SGHRS and CDR2 YFSETQ. CDR3 loop: CASSLRGALTDTQYF. CDR3 bases: TGCGCCAGCAGCTTGCGCGGGGCCCTCACAGATACGCAGTATTTT. The full variable domain, completed using reference TRBV5-1 and TRBJ2-3, is KAGVTQTPRYLIKTRGQQVTLSCSPISGHRSVSWYQQTPGQGLQFLFEYFSETQRNKGNFPGRFSGRQFSNSRSEMNVSTLELGDSALYLCASSLRGALTDTQYFGPGTRLTVL.

This chain uses TRBV14 with TRBJ2-1, with no clear D. Germline CDR1 reads SGHDN; CDR2 reads FVKESK. The CDR3 spans 17 residues. Between the trimmed V and J ends, which lost 4 bases and 3 bases, there was a span of 19 bases. Written as DNA, the CDR3 is TGTGCCAGCAGCCCTGACCGTGGGCTGAAAGACTACAATGAGCAGTTCTTC. Protein: CASSPDRGLKDYNEQFF.

The rearrangement joins TRBV6-2 or TRBV6-3 to TRBJ2-5; D may be TRBD2 (5 bases). The length of the CDR3 is 15 residues. The germline gives CDR1 MNHEY, CDR2 SVGEGT. Trimming removed 2 bases from V and 4 bases from J, with 14 bases in between. The CDR3 here is CASSYNGGGGETQYF. CDR3 DNA sequence: TGTGCCAGCAGTTACAACGGCGGCGGAGGAGAGACCCAGTACTTC.

V is TRBV7-9 and J is TRBJ1-6, with 10 bases identical to TRBD1. Germline V gene lookup returns CDR1 SEHNR and CDR2 FQNEAQ (reference sequence). Trimming at V came to 4 bases and at J to 7 bases, leaving 7 bases not matched to a gene. This CDR3 region has 16 residues. The CDR3 loop is CASSSTPGQGNSPLHF. CDR3 nucleotides: TGTGCCAGCAGCTCGACGCCGGGACAGGGGAATTCACCCCTCCACTTT.

J is TRBJ1-1 and V is TRBV12-3 or TRBV12-4; a possible D gene is TRBD1 (6 bases). Deletions cut 10 bases from V and 0 bases from J, with 12 bases between. The CDR3 has 13 residues. In nucleotides, the CDR3 is TGTGCCACCCGGACAGAGATGAACACTGAAGCTTTCTTT. Translation gives CATRTEMNTEAFF.

This clone showed up just a few times. V is TRBV9 and J is TRBJ1-1, with no clear D. The CDR3 covers 14 residues. The germline V and J ends were trimmed by 2 bases and 3 bases, with 11 bases remaining between them. Germline CDR1 SGDLS, CDR2 YYNGEE. CDR3 nucleotides: TGTGCCAGCAGCGTTACATACGCGGACACTGAAGCTTTCTTT. This gives the protein CASSVTYADTEAFF.

The chain is built from TRBV7-2 and TRBJ2-2, with D perhaps matching TRBD1 (6 bases). The germline V gene encodes CDR1 SGHTA and CDR2 FQGNSA. The V gene lost 2 bases and the J gene lost 2 bases, with 18 bases spanning the gap. This CDR3 contains 18 residues. The CDR3 bases are TGTGCCAGCAGCTTAAGAGGTGGCGGACAGAGCAACACCGGGGAGCTGTTTTTT. Protein sequence: CASSLRGGGQSNTGELFF.

The gene calls are TRBV12-1 and TRBJ1-5; the table's D call of TRBD1 was not tested on the DNA. TRBV12-1 is listed as a pseudogene. The CDR3 is 15 residues long. CDR3 amino acids: CASSFGDILTQPQHF. The CDR3 DNA reads TGTGCCAGCAGCTTTGGGGACATTCTGACTCAGCCCCAGCATTTT.

V is TRBV6-5 and J is TRBJ1-4; 7 bases agree with TRBD1. V dropped 6 bases and J dropped 5; count of bases not matched to a gene: 3. CDR1 is MNHEY and CDR2 is SVGAGI in the germline V gene. The CDR3 consists of 13 residues. The CDR3 protein is CASRTTGNEKLFF. CDR3 nucleotides: TGTGCCAGCAGAACGACAGGGAATGAAAAACTGTTTTTT.

The CDR3 region is CASSTIRGEASYTEAFF. DNA for the CDR3: TGTGCCAGTAGTACAATTCGTGGAGAGGCCTCGTACACTGAAGCTTTCTTT. The chain combines TRBV19 with TRBJ1-1; no firm D call. Germline CDR1 is LNHDA and CDR2 is SQIVND (reference sequence). V lost 4 bases and J 3 bases, leaving 21 bases between the germline ends. This CDR3 comprises 17 residues. Combining the CDR3 with reference TRBV19 and TRBJ1-1 gives the whole variable domain DGGITQSPKYLFRKEGQNVTLSCEQNLNHDAMYWYRQDPGQGLRLIYYSQIVNDFQKGDIAEGYSVSREKKESFPLTVTSAQKNPTAFYLCASSTIRGEASYTEAFFGQGTRLTVV.

The rearrangement links TRBV5-6 to TRBJ2-3; 7 nucleotides align to TRBD1. The CDR3 contains 15 residues. V shed 0 bases and J 1 base; nucleotides not matched to a gene: 2. Germline V gives CDR1 SGHDT, CDR2 YYEEEE. In DNA form, the CDR3 reads TGTGCCAGCAGCTTGGGTGGACAGGGCACAGATACGCAGTATTTT. Amino acid sequence: CASSLGGQGTDTQYF.

The chain combines TRBV6-1 with TRBJ1-6; D gene unclear. Trimming stripped 1 base from V and 0 bases from J, with 7 bases between. The germline CDR1 and CDR2 sequences are MNHNS and SASEGT. The CDR3 covers 16 residues. The CDR3 DNA sequence: TGTGCCAGCAGTGAAGAGAGGAGCTCCTATAATTCACCCCTCCACTTT. Translating gives CASSEERSSYNSPLHF.

The chain combines TRBV3-1 (or the pseudogene TRBV3-2) with TRBJ2-7; maybe TRBD2 (7 bases). The CDR3 length is 17 residues. V lost 0 bases to trimming and J lost 2 bases, with 17 bases between them. Germline lookup yields CDR1 LGHDT and CDR2 YNNKEL (reference sequence). CDR3 region: CASSQDKKAGATYEQYF. The CDR3 coding sequence is TGTGCCAGCAGCCAAGATAAGAAGGCGGGGGCGACCTACGAGCAGTACTTC.

The chain carries TRBV27 and TRBJ1-4; D unclear. The length of the CDR3 is 13 residues. V lost 2 bases and J lost 7, with 8 bases in between. CDR1 MNHEY and CDR2 SMNVEV come from the germline V gene (reference sequence). The CDR3 region is CASSLGGIEKLFF. The CDR3 DNA reads TGTGCCAGCAGTTTAGGAGGGATTGAAAAACTGTTTTTT.

This chain connects TRBV6-6 to TRBJ2-1; D uncertain. Trimming took off 0 bases at V and 0 bases at J, with 9 bases between the two ends. CDR1 is MNHNY and CDR2 is SVGAGI in the germline V gene (reference sequence). The CDR3 spans 16 residues. The CDR3 DNA follows: TGTGCCAGCAGTTACTCGATGACAAGCTCCTACAATGAGCAGTTCTTC. Translated, it gives CASSYSMTSSYNEQFF.

Details on this clone: The sample has other DNA sequences that encode this CDR3 too. The chain employs TRBV9 and TRBJ2-3; 10 bases line up with TRBD1. V shed 3 bases and J 1 base; nucleotides not matched to a gene: 5. The V gene's germline CDR1 is SGDLS and CDR2 YYNGEE. The CDR3 loop spans 16 amino acids. In DNA form, the CDR3 reads TGTGCCAGCAGCGGAACCGGGACAGGGGGCACAGATACGCAGTATTTT. This codes for CASSGTGTGGTDTQYF.

The chain links TRBV27 to TRBJ1-2; D gene ambiguous. Germline V gene lookup returns CDR1 MNHEY and CDR2 SMNVEV (reference sequence). CDR3 length: 14 amino acids. V was shortened by 0 bases and J by 6 bases, with 11 bases between the two germline ends. CDR3 sequence reads: CASSLSGLLHGYTF. CDR3 nucleotides: TGTGCCAGCAGTTTATCGGGCCTCTTGCATGGCTACACCTTC.